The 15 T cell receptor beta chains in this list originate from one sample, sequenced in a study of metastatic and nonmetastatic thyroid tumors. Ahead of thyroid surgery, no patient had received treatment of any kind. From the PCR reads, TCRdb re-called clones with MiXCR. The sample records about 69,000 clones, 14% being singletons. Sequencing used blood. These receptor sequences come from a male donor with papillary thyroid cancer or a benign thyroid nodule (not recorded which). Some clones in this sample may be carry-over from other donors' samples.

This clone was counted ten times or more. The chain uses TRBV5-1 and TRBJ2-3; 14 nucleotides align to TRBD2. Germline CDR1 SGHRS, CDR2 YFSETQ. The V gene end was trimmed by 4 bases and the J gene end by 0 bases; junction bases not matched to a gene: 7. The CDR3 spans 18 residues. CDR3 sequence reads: CASSQGLAGALSTDTQYF. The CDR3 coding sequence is TGCGCCAGCAGCCAGGGACTAGCGGGAGCCCTTAGCACAGATACGCAGTATTTT.

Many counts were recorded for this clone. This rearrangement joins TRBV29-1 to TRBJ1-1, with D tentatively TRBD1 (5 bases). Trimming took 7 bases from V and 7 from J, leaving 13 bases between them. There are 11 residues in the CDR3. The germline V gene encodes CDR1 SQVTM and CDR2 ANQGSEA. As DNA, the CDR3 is TGCAGCGCCCCAAGGACATGTGAAGCTTTCTTT. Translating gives CSAPRTCEAFF.

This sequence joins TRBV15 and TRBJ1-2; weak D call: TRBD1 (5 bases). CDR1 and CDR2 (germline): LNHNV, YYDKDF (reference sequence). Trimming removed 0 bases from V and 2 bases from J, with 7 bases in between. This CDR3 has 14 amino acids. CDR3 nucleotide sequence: TGTGCCACCAGCAGAGATCCAGGGAACTATGGCTACACCTTC. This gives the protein CATSRDPGNYGYTF.

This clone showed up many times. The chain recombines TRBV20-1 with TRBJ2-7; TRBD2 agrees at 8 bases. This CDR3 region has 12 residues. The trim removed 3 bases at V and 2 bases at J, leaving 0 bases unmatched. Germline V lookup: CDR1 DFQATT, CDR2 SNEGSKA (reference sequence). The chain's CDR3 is CSASGRAYEQYF. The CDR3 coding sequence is TGCAGTGCTAGCGGGAGGGCCTACGAGCAGTACTTC.

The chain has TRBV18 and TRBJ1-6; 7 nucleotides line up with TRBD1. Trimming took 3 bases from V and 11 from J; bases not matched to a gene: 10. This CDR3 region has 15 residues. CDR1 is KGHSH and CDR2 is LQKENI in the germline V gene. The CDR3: CASSPRQGLSTPLHF. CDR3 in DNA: TGTGCCAGCTCACCCCGACAGGGTCTAAGTACACCCCTCCACTTT.

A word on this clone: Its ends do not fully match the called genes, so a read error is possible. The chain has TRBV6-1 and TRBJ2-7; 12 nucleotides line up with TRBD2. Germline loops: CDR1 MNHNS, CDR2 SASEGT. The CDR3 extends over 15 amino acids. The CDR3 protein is CASIERLAGAYEQYF. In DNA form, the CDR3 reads TGTGCCAGCATTGAAAGACTAGCGGGGGCCTACGAGCAGTACTTC.

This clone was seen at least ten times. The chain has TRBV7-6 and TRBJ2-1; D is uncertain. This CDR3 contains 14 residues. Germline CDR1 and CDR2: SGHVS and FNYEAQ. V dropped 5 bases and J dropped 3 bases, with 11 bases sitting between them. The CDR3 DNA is TGTGCCAGCAGCCCCGATTTCGACTACAATGAGCAGTTCTTC. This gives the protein CASSPDFDYNEQFF.

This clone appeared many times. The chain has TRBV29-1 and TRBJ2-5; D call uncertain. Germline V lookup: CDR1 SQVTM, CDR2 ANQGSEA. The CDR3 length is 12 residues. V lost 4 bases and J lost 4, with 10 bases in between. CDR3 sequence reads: CSVVLWGETQYF. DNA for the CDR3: TGCAGCGTTGTTTTATGGGGAGAGACCCAGTACTTC.

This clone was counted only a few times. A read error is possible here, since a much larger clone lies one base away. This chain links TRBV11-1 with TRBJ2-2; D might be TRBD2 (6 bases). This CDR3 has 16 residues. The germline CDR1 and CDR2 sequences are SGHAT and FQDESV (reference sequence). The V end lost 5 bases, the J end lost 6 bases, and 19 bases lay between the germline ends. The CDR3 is CASSRAGSVGSGELFF. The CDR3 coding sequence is TGTGCCAGCAGCCGAGCGGGCTCGGTGGGTTCCGGGGAGCTGTTTTTT.

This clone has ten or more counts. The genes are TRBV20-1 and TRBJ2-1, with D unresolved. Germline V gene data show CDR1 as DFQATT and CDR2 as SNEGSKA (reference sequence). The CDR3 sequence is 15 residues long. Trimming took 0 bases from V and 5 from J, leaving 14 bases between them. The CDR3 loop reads CSARDLRGRNNEQFF. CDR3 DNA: TGCAGTGCTAGAGATCTACGCGGACGAAACAATGAGCAGTTCTTC.

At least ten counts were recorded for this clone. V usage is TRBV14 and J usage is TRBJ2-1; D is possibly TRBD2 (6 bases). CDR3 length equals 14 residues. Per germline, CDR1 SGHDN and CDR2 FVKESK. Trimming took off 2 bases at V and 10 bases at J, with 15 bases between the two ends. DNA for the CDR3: TGTGCCAGCAGCCAACAGCGGGTGTTTGCGGAGCAGTTCTTC. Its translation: CASSQQRVFAEQFF.

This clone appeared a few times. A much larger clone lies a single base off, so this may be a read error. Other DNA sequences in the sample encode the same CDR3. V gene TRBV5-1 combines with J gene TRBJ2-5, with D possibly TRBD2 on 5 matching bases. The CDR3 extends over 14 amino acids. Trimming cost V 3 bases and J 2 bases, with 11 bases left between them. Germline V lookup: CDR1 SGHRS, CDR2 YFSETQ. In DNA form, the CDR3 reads TGCGCCAGCAGCTGGGAGCAGAAACAAGAGACCCAGTACTTC. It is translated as CASSWEQKQETQYF.

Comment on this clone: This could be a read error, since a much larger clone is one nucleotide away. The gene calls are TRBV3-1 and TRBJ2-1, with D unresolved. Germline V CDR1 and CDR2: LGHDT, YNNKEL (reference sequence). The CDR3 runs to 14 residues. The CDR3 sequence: CASRQGDFRDEQFF. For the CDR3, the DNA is TGTGCCAGCAGGCAAGGCGATTTTAGGGATGAGCAGTTCTTC.

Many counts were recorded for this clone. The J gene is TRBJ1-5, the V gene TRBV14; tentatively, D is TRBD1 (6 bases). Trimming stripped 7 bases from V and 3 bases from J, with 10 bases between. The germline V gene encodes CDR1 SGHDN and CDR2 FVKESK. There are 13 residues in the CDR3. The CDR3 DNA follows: TGTGCCAGCATTCACAGGGACAATCAGCCCCAGCATTTT. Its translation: CASIHRDNQPQHF.

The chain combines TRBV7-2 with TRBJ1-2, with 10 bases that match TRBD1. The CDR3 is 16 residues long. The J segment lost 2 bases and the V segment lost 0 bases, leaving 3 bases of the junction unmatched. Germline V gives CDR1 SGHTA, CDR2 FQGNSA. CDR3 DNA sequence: TGTGCCAGCAGCTTAGCGGGACAGGGGTTAAACTATGGCTACACCTTC. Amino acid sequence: CASSLAGQGLNYGYTF.